The source of this T cell receptor beta chain is a study of cytomegalovirus exposure and HLA in healthy donors. Study as a whole: The same platform as the approximately 730 first-cohort repertoires was used for the 130 or so validation repertoires, a later analysis reported.

Measured with immunoSEQ multiplex PCR; TCRdb has only the in-frame clones, and not every one. The table has 140,000 or so clones, approximately 90% seen once. Study observations and caveats: Subsequent analysis found a tendency for first-cohort TCR clusters to co-occur within the 120 or so validation repertoires. Reports credit the classifier with highly specific, highly sensitive diagnosis of cytomegalovirus status.

CDR1 is SEHNR, CDR2 FQNEAQ, per germline (reference sequence). CDR3 length: 12 amino acids. Comments on this clone: Antigen specificity is unknown. A junction end diverges from the germline sequence, so it may reflect a read error.

This chain uses TRBV7-9 with TRBJ1-1; D unresolved. What was sequenced was PBMCs. This TCR came from a man aged 18-30 years in good health and CMV-seropositive. In DNA form, the CDR3 reads TGTGCCAGCAGCTTAGTTGGACTTGAATCTTTCTTT. Amino acids: CASSLVGLESFF. The full variable domain, in which reference TRBV7-9 and TRBJ1-1 provide the parts outside the CDR3, is DTGVSQNPRHKITKRGQNVTFRCDPISEHNRLYWYRQTLGQGPEFLTYFQNEAQLEKSRLLSDRFSAERPKGSFSTLEIQRTEQGDSAMYLCASSLVGLESFFGQGTRLTVV.